This T cell receptor (beta chain) was sequenced during a study of blood T cell repertoires in COVID-19. Study context: The study drew acute and convalescent COVID-19 samples from the United States, Italy and Spain. Sample material is recorded as cDNA or gDNA derived from T cells, B-cell-depleted T cells, or PBMCs.

Trimming shortened V by 2 bases and J by 5 bases, and 8 bases separated the two germline ends. The CDR3 is 13 residues long. Germline V gives CDR1 WNHNN, CDR2 SYGVQD (reference sequence). Source study methods: Reference gene primer amplification gave estimated nucleated cell counts. The assay was immunoSEQ multiplex PCR, and TCRdb's table has in-frame clones only and misses some. V, J and clone size derive from that table, while D and trimming were established from the DNA sequence. Among roughly 150,000 clones listed, over 80% were seen once. This sequence was found in a woman of 80 years or more with active or convalescent COVID-19. This chain links TRBV10-1 with TRBJ2-3; D is undetermined. The sequencing input was peripheral blood. The chain's CDR3 is CASSENREDTQYF. CDR3 nucleotide sequence: TGCGCCAGCAGTGAGAATAGAGAAGATACGCAGTATTTT.